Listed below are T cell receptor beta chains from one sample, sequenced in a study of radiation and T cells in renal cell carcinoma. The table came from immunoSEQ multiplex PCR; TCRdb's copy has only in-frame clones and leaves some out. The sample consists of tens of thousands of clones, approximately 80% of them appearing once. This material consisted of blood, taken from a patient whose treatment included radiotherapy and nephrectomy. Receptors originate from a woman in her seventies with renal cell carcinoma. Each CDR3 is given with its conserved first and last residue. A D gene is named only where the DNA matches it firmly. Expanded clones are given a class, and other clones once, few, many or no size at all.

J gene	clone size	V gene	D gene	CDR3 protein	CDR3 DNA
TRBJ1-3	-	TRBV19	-	CASSQQGDGNTIYF	TGTGCCAGTAGTCAGCAGGGCGACGGAAACACCATATATTTT
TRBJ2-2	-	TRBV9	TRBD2	CASSATSGVDTGELFF	TGTGCCAGCAGCGCCACTAGCGGGGTTGACACCGGGGAGCTGTTTTTT
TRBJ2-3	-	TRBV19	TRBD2	CASSIRREVADTQYF	TGTGCCAGTAGTATAAGGCGGGAGGTAGCAGATACGCAGTATTTT
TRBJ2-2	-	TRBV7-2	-	CASSPSWSHTGELFF	TGTGCCAGCAGCCCAAGCTGGAGCCACACCGGGGAGCTGTTTTTT
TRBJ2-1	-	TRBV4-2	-	CASSQDLYGEQFF	TGTGCCAGCAGCCAAGATTTATATGGTGAGCAGTTCTTC
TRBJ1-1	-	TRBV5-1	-	CATNPGTDPNTEAFF	TGCGCCACCAACCCCGGGACGGACCCGAACACTGAAGCTTTCTTT
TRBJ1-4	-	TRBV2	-	CASSLAGSEKLFF	TGTGCCAGCAGTTTGGCAGGGAGTGAAAAACTGTTTTTT
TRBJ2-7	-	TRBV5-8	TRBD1	CASSTGASYEQYF	TGTGCCAGCAGCACAGGGGCCTCCTACGAGCAGTACTTC
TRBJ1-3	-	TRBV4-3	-	CASSQMKVGWAGNTIYF	TGCGCCAGCAGCCAAATGAAGGTGGGGTGGGCTGGAAACACCATATATTTT
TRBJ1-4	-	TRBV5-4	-	CASSLQGGGEKLFF	TGTGCCAGCAGCTTACAGGGAGGTGGTGAAAAACTGTTTTTT
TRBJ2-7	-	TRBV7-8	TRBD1	CASSLVLDRAYEQYF	TGTGCCAGCAGCTTAGTTTTGGACAGGGCCTACGAGCAGTACTTC
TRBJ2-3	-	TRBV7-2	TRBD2	CASSIGLAGGPSDTQYF	TGTGCCAGCAGCATCGGACTAGCGGGAGGGCCCTCAGATACGCAGTATTTT
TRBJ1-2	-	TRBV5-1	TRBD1	CASSLGTGGGYTF	TGCGCCAGCAGCCTAGGGACAGGGGGCGGCTACACCTTC
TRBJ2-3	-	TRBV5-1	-	CASSVGQPGTDTQYF	TGCGCCAGCAGCGTAGGACAGCCAGGCACAGATACGCAGTATTTT
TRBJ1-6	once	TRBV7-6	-	CASSGDGGSSYNSPLHF	TGTGCCAGCAGCGGAGACGGGGGGAGCTCCTATAATTCACCCCTCCACTTT
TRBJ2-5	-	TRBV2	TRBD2	CASPTEGRGSWETQYF	TGTGCCAGCCCCACCGAGGGGCGGGGGAGCTGGGAGACCCAGTACTTC
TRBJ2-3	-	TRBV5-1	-	CASSVDVSDTQYF	TGCGCCAGCAGCGTCGACGTATCAGATACGCAGTATTTT
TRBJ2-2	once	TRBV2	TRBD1	CASSKQGAGELFF	TGTGCCAGCAGTAAACAGGGGGCCGGGGAGCTGTTTTTT
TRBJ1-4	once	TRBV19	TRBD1	CASSNGTGLLNEKLFF	TGTGCCAGTAGCAACGGGACAGGGCTACTTAATGAAAAACTGTTTTTT
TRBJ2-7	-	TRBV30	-	CAWTIRGHQGHEQYF	TGTGCCTGGACTATAAGGGGACACCAAGGCCACGAGCAGTACTTC
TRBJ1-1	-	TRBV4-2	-	CASSLGLWNTEAFF	TGTGCCAGCAGCCTCGGTTTATGGAACACTGAAGCTTTCTTT
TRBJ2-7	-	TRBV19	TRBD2	CASSSGGLAGGSYEQYF	TGTGCCAGTAGTAGCGGGGGACTAGCGGGAGGTTCCTACGAGCAGTACTTC
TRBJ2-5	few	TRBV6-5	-	CASSPPGAQTQYF	TGTGCCAGCAGTCCCCCGGGGGCGCAGACCCAGTACTTC
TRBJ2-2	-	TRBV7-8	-	CASSFGGAANTGELFF	TGTGCCAGCAGCTTTGGGGGGGCCGCGAACACCGGGGAGCTGTTTTTT
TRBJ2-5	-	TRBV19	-	CASSMARQETQYF	TGTGCCAGTAGTATGGCCAGACAAGAGACCCAGTACTTC
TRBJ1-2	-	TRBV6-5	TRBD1	CASSYSTGYGYTF	TGTGCCAGCAGTTACTCGACAGGGTATGGCTACACCTTC
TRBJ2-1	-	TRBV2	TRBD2	CASSRVRLAVYNEQFF	TGTGCCAGCAGTCGGGTCCGTCTAGCGGTGTACAATGAGCAGTTCTTC
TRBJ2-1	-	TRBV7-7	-	CASDPGRDEQFF	TGTGCCAGCGATCCGGGGCGCGATGAGCAGTTCTTC
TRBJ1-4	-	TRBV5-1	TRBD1	CASSSGSGTGNEKLFF	TGCGCCAGCAGCAGCGGGTCCGGGACAGGGAATGAAAAACTGTTTTTT
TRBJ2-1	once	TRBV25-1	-	CASATLGGFSYNEQFF	TGTGCCAGCGCCACACTCGGCGGGTTCTCCTACAATGAGCAGTTCTTC
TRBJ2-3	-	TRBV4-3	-	CASSQQSTDTQYF	TGCGCCAGCAGCCAACAAAGCACAGATACGCAGTATTTT
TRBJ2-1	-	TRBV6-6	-	CASSYGLANNEQFF	TGTGCCAGCAGTTATGGGCTAGCGAATAATGAGCAGTTCTTC
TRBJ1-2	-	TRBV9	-	CASSPGGKANYGYTF	TGTGCCAGCAGCCCTGGCGGAAAAGCTAACTATGGCTACACCTTC